These 10 T cell receptor beta chains were sequenced from one sample in a study of T-cell reconstitution after alpha-beta-depleted transplantation in children. Researchers prepared the TCRbeta library using unique molecular identifiers, the study reports. TCRdb analysed the PCR reads with MiXCR anew, one entry per CDR3 protein. The top ten clones hold over 12% of a sample with hundreds of thousands of distinct CDR3 sequences, under 30% of them seen once. Specimen: PBMCs, mostly from graft donor cells, collected 360 days after TCRalphabeta/CD19-depleted stem cell transplant. These TCRs come from a boy under three years old who had a stem cell transplant for acute myeloid leukemia, so the T cells may come from the graft donor.

The table lists this clonotype with many counts. The rearrangement links TRBV5-1 to TRBJ2-1, with D possibly being TRBD1 or TRBD2 (6 bases each). The CDR3 sequence is 15 residues long. Germline CDR1 reads SGHRS; CDR2 reads YFSETQ. The V end lost 1 base, the J end lost 10 bases, and 18 bases lay between the germline ends. CDR3 bases: TGCGCCAGCAGCTTGCCGTGGGGGGCCGACCCAGAGCAGTTCTTC. Protein product: CASSLPWGADPEQFF.

This chain uses TRBV6-2 or TRBV6-3 with TRBJ2-7, with 9 bases matching TRBD2. With V trimmed by 0 bases and J by 2 bases, 2 bases remained unmatched. CDR3 length equals 15 residues. Germline V lookup: CDR1 MNHEY, CDR2 SVGEGT. The CDR3 region is CASSYSTSGTYEQYV. Written as DNA, the CDR3 is TGTGCCAGCAGTTACTCGACTAGCGGCACCTACGAGCAGTACGTC.

This clonotype was detected a few times. The genes are TRBV27 and TRBJ1-1; 9 positions match TRBD1. J gave up 0 bases and V 2 bases, and 1 base lay outside the gene matches. Germline V gives CDR1 MNHEY, CDR2 SMNVEV (reference sequence). CDR3 length: 15 residues. CDR3 DNA sequence: TGTGCCAGCAGTTTAGGGGACAGGGTGAACACTGAAGCTTTCTTT. Encoded protein: CASSLGDRVNTEAFF.

To note about this clonotype: This may come from a read error, since a much larger clone is one base off. The chain has TRBV29-1 and TRBJ2-2, with TRBD2 identical over 7 bases. The germline V gene encodes CDR1 SQVTM and CDR2 ANQGSEA. The trim removed 4 bases at V and 6 bases at J, leaving 2 bases unmatched. The CDR3 length is 12 residues. The CDR3 DNA sequence: TGCAGCGTTGGCGGGGGTTCCGGGGAGCTGTTTTTT. Translating gives CSVGGGSGELFF.

This clonotype came up many times. The chain uses TRBV9 and TRBJ1-1; weak D call: TRBD1 (5 bases). This CDR3 is built from 16 residues. Between the trimmed V and J ends, which lost 3 bases and 2 bases, there was a span of 17 bases. Germline V gives CDR1 SGDLS, CDR2 YYNGEE. The CDR3 here is CASSGPRSGKNTEAFF. The CDR3 DNA reads TGTGCCAGCAGCGGCCCCCGGTCAGGGAAAAACACTGAAGCTTTCTTT. Drawing the rest from reference TRBV9 and TRBJ1-1, the complete variable domain is DSGVTQTPKHLITATGQRVTLRCSPRSGDLSVYWYQQSLDQGLQFLIQYYNGEERAKGNILERFSAQQFPDLHSELNLSSLELGDSALYFCASSGPRSGKNTEAFFGQGTRLTVV.

There are a few counts of this clonotype. The rearrangement joins TRBV27 to TRBJ2-5; perhaps TRBD2 as D (6 bases). The CDR3 totals 14 residues. V was trimmed by 2 bases and J by 5 bases, leaving 12 bases between them. Germline V CDR1 and CDR2: MNHEY, SMNVEV (reference sequence). The CDR3 reads CASSLSWGDETQYF. DNA of the CDR3: TGTGCCAGCAGTTTAAGTTGGGGGGATGAGACCCAGTACTTC.

This clonotype has ten or more counts. The J gene is TRBJ2-1, the V gene TRBV6-5; TRBD2 matches at 16 bases. The CDR3 runs to 16 residues. V shed 5 bases and J 7 bases; nucleotides not matched to a gene: 5. From germline, CDR1 is MNHEY and CDR2 SVGAGI. This CDR3 reads CASSTSGLAGGNEQFF. CDR3 nucleotide sequence: TGTGCCAGCAGTACCTCGGGACTAGCGGGGGGGAATGAGCAGTTCTTC.

The sample holds a few counts of this clonotype. The chain is built from TRBV6-1 and TRBJ2-7, with 7 positions matching TRBD1. Losses at the gene ends were 5 bases for V and 6 bases for J; bases not matched to a gene: 7. Germline V lookup: CDR1 MNHNS, CDR2 SASEGT. This CDR3 is built from 13 residues. The chain's CDR3 is CASSPDRVGEQYV. The DNA of the CDR3 is TGTGCCAGCAGTCCCGACAGGGTTGGCGAGCAGTACGTC.

Only a few counts were recorded for this clonotype. Written as DNA, the CDR3 is TGCAGCGGGACAGGGGGCCGACCTGAAGCTTTCTTT. Translating gives CSGTGGRPEAFF. J is TRBJ1-1 and V is TRBV29-1; the match to TRBD1 covers 11 bases. V shed 7 bases and J 6 bases; nucleotides not matched to a gene: 4. Germline assignment: CDR1 SQVTM and CDR2 ANQGSEA. CDR3 length: 12 amino acids.

The chain combines TRBV6-2 or TRBV6-3 with TRBJ2-3; maybe TRBD1 (5 bases). The CDR3 sequence is 14 residues long. Trimming took off 2 bases at V and 6 bases at J, with 12 bases between the two ends. Germline CDR1 reads MNHEY; CDR2 reads SVGEGT. CDR3 sequence (DNA): TGTGCCAGCAGTTACGACGAACCAGGGGATACGCAGTATTTT. Translation gives CASSYDEPGDTQYF.